These 27 T cell receptor beta chains originate from one sample sequenced in a study of Graves' ophthalmopathy and Graves' hyperthyroidism (dated by TCRdb to 2017 to 2018). The sequencer listed for this sample is Illumina HiSeq 2000. For repertoire sequencing, the TCR beta CDR3 regions were amplified from RNA transcripts. The first round was an RT-PCR using HTBI primers with the Qiagen OneStep RT-PCR kit, and this first round was followed by a second-round multiplex PCR, then size selection and purification. The public reads were reprocessed in TCRdb via fastp at Q25 and MiXCR, keeping in-frame beta chains. Each entry is one CDR3 protein sequence, shown with its most common DNA and genes. This sample holds 580,000 or so distinct CDR3 sequences; about 40% were observed only once. The ten most abundant clones make up around 4.6% of the sample. Sequencing was carried out using peripheral blood or thyroid tissue (not recorded which). These receptors all come from an adult man with Graves' hyperthyroidism.

V is TRBV18 and J is TRBJ1-6; D gene uncertain. The length of the CDR3 is 15 residues. Trimming removed 6 bases at V and 7 bases at J, with 16 bases between. Germline V CDR1 and CDR2: KGHSH, LQKENI. The CDR3: CASSLQRGTNSPLHF. CDR3 coding DNA: TGTGCCAGCTCCCTACAGCGCGGTACAAATTCACCCCTCCACTTT.

This clonotype has at least ten counts. This rearrangement joins TRBV15 to TRBJ2-5; D ambiguous. The CDR3 runs to 12 residues. V lost 4 bases and J 2 bases, leaving 5 bases between the germline ends. CDR1 and CDR2 (germline): LNHNV, YYDKDF (reference sequence). This chain's CDR3 is CATSKIQETQYF. In DNA, the CDR3 is TGTGCCACCAGCAAAATACAAGAGACCCAGTACTTC.

This clonotype was seen many times. This sequence joins TRBV24-1 and TRBJ2-7; 10 positions agree with TRBD1. The length of the CDR3 is 17 residues. Germline V lookup: CDR1 KGHDR, CDR2 SFDVKD. The trim removed 4 bases at V and 6 bases at J, leaving 14 bases unmatched. The DNA for the CDR3 is TGTGCCACCAGTGACCCCCCGGGGACAGGGGTTCCTGCCGAGCAGTACTTC. Amino acid sequence: CATSDPPGTGVPAEQYF.

The V call is TRBV29-1, the J call TRBJ1-1, with a tentative D call TRBD1 (5 bases). CDR3 size: 12 residues. Germline V CDR1 and CDR2: SQVTM, ANQGSEA. V dropped 8 bases and J dropped 5 bases, with 15 bases sitting between them. The CDR3 DNA sequence: TGCAGCATCGACAGTGCCTTAACTGAAGCTTTCTTT. This translates into CSIDSALTEAFF.

This clonotype was counted many times. This chain connects TRBV19 to TRBJ2-2, with 10 bases aligning to TRBD1. This CDR3 is 13 amino acids long. Germline values: CDR1 LNHDA, CDR2 SQIVND (reference sequence). Trimming removed 7 bases from V and 6 bases from J; junction bases left unmatched: 2. CDR3 in DNA: TGTGCCAGTAAGACAGGGGGCCCCGGGGAGCTGTTTTTT. Its protein product is CASKTGGPGELFF.

This clonotype has only a few counts. The rearrangement uses TRBV12-3 or TRBV12-4 and TRBJ1-3, with D perhaps TRBD1 (6 bases). Trimming stripped 10 bases from V and 0 bases from J, with 16 bases between. The CDR3 has 15 residues. The CDR3 sequence is CATRGGPLSGNTIYF. CDR3 DNA sequence: TGTGCCACCCGCGGGGGGCCTCTCTCTGGAAACACCATATATTTT.

The V and J genes are TRBV10-3 and TRBJ2-7; D possibly corresponds to TRBD2 (6 bases). The ends were cut back, 10 bases at V and 1 base at J, with 23 bases in the middle. The CDR3 sequence is 16 residues long. In germline, CDR1 is ENHRY, CDR2 SYGVKD. The CDR3 DNA reads TGTGCCAGCGGGGATATCCGGGCAGCCCATTCCTACGAGCAGTACTTC. Translation: CASGDIRAAHSYEQYF.

Worth noting for this clonotype: This CDR3 fails to terminate in the conserved phenylalanine or tryptophan, so it likely reflects a read error. The chain is built from TRBV7-3 and TRBJ1-2, with D possibly TRBD1 on 5 matching bases. The V end lost 3 bases, the J end lost 3 bases, and 11 bases lay between the germline ends. This CDR3 has 14 residues. CDR1 is SGHTA, CDR2 FQGTGA, per germline. DNA for the CDR3: TGTGCCAGCAGCTTGGGGGATTCGGACTATGGCTACACCTAC. This translates into CASSLGDSDYGYTY.

Regarding this clonotype: This clone may be a read error of a much larger clone one base away. This chain uses TRBV11-2 with TRBJ1-2; D unclear. This CDR3 spans 15 amino acids. The germline gives CDR1 SGHAT, CDR2 FQNNGV. This chain's CDR3 is CASNLDEADNYGYTF. The CDR3 DNA follows: TGTGCCAGCAACTTAGATGAAGCGGATAACTATGGCTACACCTTC.

On this clonotype: Being one base from a much bigger clone, this may be a read error. The chain has TRBV19 and TRBJ1-5, with a weak D call TRBD1 (6 bases). The CDR3 loop spans 15 amino acids. V was trimmed by 4 bases and J by 3 bases, leaving 13 bases between them. Germline CDR1 reads LNHDA; CDR2 reads SQIVND (reference sequence). Here the CDR3 reads CASSSGTLHNQPQHF. CDR3 in DNA: TGTGCCAGTAGTAGCGGGACACTCCACAATCAGCCCCAGCATTTT. The full variable domain, rest sourced from reference TRBV19 and TRBJ1-5, is DGGITQSPKYLFRKEGQNVTLSCEQNLNHDAMYWYRQDPGQGLRLIYYSQIVNDFQKGDIAEGYSVSREKKESFPLTVTSAQKNPTAFYLCASSSGTLHNQPQHFGDGTRLSIL.

Comments on this clonotype: This clone may be a read error of a much larger clone one base away. This chain links TRBV7-2 with TRBJ1-4; 11 bases are a match to TRBD1. This CDR3 comprises 15 residues. Germline CDR1 is SGHTA and CDR2 is FQGNSA. CDR3: CASSFRGGQGEKLLF. The DNA of the CDR3 is TGTGCCAGCAGCTTCCGAGGGGGACAGGGGGAAAAACTGCTTTTT.

Many counts were recorded for this clonotype. The V gene is TRBV12-3 or TRBV12-4, the J gene TRBJ2-5, with 11 bases lining up with TRBD2. The CDR3 extends over 14 amino acids. Trimming took 3 bases from V and 5 from J; bases not matched to a gene: 2. The chain's CDR3 is CASSFVAGGETQYF. DNA of the CDR3: TGTGCCAGCAGTTTCGTAGCGGGAGGGGAGACCCAGTACTTC.

This chain connects TRBV29-1 to TRBJ2-2; unclear D gene. The CDR3 contains 12 residues. CDR1 is SQVTM, CDR2 ANQGSEA, per germline. V lost 5 bases to trimming and J lost 4 bases, with 8 bases between them. The CDR3 loop reads CSVPPSTGELFF. CDR3 sequence (DNA): TGCAGCGTTCCCCCGTCCACCGGGGAGCTGTTTTTT.

V and J are TRBV12-3 or TRBV12-4 and TRBJ1-4; 9 bases match TRBD1. The CDR3 length is 14 residues. The ends lost 5 bases at V and 8 bases at J; junction bases unmatched: 6. CDR3 sequence (DNA): TGTGCCAGCAGTGGGACAGGGTTGCTCGAAAAACTGTTTTTT. It codes for CASSGTGLLEKLFF.

The DNA for the CDR3 is TGTGCCAGCAGCCAAGATCTACTTGTAAGCGTCACCGGGGAGCTGTTTTTT. Encoded protein: CASSQDLLVSVTGELFF. The V gene is TRBV3-1, the J gene TRBJ2-2; D is unclear. Germline CDR1 is LGHDT and CDR2 is YNNKEL (reference sequence). This CDR3 contains 17 residues. V was cut by 0 bases and J by 4 bases, with 15 bases left in between.

As concerns this clonotype: Being one base from a much bigger clone, this may be a read error. CDR3 loop: CAGSLVVGSGGGFYEQYF. The CDR3 nucleotides are TGTGCCGGCAGCTTAGTGGTGGGAAGTGGCGGGGGGTTCTACGAGCAGTACTTC. This chain joins TRBV7-8 and TRBJ2-7; 8 positions match TRBD2. The CDR3 is 18 residues long. Germline lookup yields CDR1 SGHVS and CDR2 FQNEAQ.

As regards this clonotype: Since no conserved phenylalanine or tryptophan closes the CDR3, a read error is the likely cause. The DNA is left out, because the CDR3 cannot be placed on it with certainty; the CDR3 is given as TCRdb lists it. The chain has TRBV20-1 and TRBJ1-6. The CDR3 spans 8 amino acids, including both terminal residues. Germline CDR1 reads DFQATT; CDR2 reads SNEGSKA (reference sequence). CDR3 residues: CSASSVSG.

This clonotype was seen a handful of times. The V call is TRBV6-5, the J call TRBJ2-7; 8 bases agree with TRBD2. Germline V gives CDR1 MNHEY, CDR2 SVGAGI. The CDR3 has 14 residues. The trim removed 5 bases at V and 6 bases at J, leaving 9 bases unmatched. The CDR3 here is CASSEAHGGVEQYF. The CDR3 bases are TGTGCCAGCAGTGAAGCCCACGGGGGGGTCGAGCAGTACTTC.

The chain is built from TRBV20-1 and TRBJ1-5; perhaps TRBD1 as D (5 bases). Germline lookup yields CDR1 DFQATT and CDR2 SNEGSKA (reference sequence). Trimming removed 1 base at V and 0 bases at J, with 10 bases between. This CDR3 comprises 15 residues. The CDR3 loop reads CSARAGEYSNQPQHF. CDR3 coding DNA: TGCAGTGCTAGAGCGGGGGAATATAGCAATCAGCCCCAGCATTTT.

This clonotype was picked up many times. V gene TRBV6-5 combines with J gene TRBJ1-4, with D possibly matching TRBD1 (5 bases). The length of the CDR3 is 15 residues. Trimming shortened V by 4 bases and J by 7 bases, and 16 bases separated the two germline ends. Germline loops: CDR1 MNHEY, CDR2 SVGAGI. CDR3 DNA sequence: TGTGCCAGCAGTTCCCTGGGTGGGGGGATTGAAAAACTGTTTTTT. Translation: CASSSLGGGIEKLFF.

This rearrangement joins TRBV24-1 to TRBJ2-1, with D possibly TRBD1 on 7 matching bases. Germline CDR1 reads KGHDR; CDR2 reads SFDVKD. Deletions cut 4 bases from V and 6 bases from J, with 15 bases between. CDR3 length equals 15 residues. The CDR3 region is CATSETGRSGNEQFF. CDR3 nucleotides: TGTGCCACCAGTGAGACAGGGAGGTCGGGCAATGAGCAGTTCTTC.

This clonotype has ten or more counts. V and J are TRBV7-6 and TRBJ2-5; 9 nucleotides line up with TRBD2. From germline, CDR1 is SGHVS and CDR2 FNYEAQ. The junction had 15 bases not matched to a gene; V was cut back by 5 bases and J by 5 bases. The CDR3 covers 17 residues. CDR3 nucleotides: TGTGCCAGCAGCCTGAAGTCCTATAGCGGGAGTTGGGAGACCCAGTACTTC. Its translation: CASSLKSYSGSWETQYF.

A remark on this clonotype: Germline and junction disagree at one end, which may indicate a read error. The rearrangement joins TRBV20-1 to TRBJ2-7, with 7 nucleotides matching TRBD2. Germline lookup yields CDR1 DFQATT and CDR2 SNEGSKA (reference sequence). The CDR3 loop spans 13 amino acids. The CDR3 DNA reads TGCAGTGCTAGAGTCCCGCGGGAGTACGTGCAGTACTTC. Residues: CSARVPREYVQYF.

This clonotype was seen repeatedly, ten times or more. This rearrangement joins TRBV29-1 to TRBJ1-5; tentatively, D is TRBD1 (6 bases). The germline CDR1 and CDR2 sequences are SQVTM and ANQGSEA. Trimming removed 4 bases from V and 4 bases from J, with 11 bases in between. CDR3 length: 13 amino acids. The CDR3 sequence: CSVGTVNNQPQHF. The CDR3 DNA follows: TGCAGCGTTGGGACAGTTAATAATCAGCCCCAGCATTTT.

The chain combines TRBV4-3 with TRBJ2-2, with no clear D. The CDR3 extends over 17 amino acids. Trimming left V 0 bases short and J 3 bases short, with 14 bases between. Germline V gene data show CDR1 as LGHNA and CDR2 as YSLEER. DNA for the CDR3: TGCGCCAGCAGCCAAGAGGAGAGAAGGAGTCACACCGGGGAGCTGTTTTTT. Protein sequence: CASSQEERRSHTGELFF.

Many counts were recorded for this clonotype. This sequence joins TRBV4-2 and TRBJ1-6, with D unresolved. Germline V gives CDR1 LGHNA, CDR2 YNFKEQ. V dropped 5 bases and J dropped 10 bases, with 9 bases sitting between them. CDR3 length: 12 residues. CDR3 in amino acids: CASSSGDSPLHF. For the CDR3, the DNA is TGTGCCAGCAGCTCAGGTGACTCACCCCTCCACTTT.

This clonotype showed up many times. The chain couples TRBV7-2 to TRBJ2-7; D remains unclear. Germline V lookup: CDR1 SGHTA, CDR2 FQGNSA. Trimming stripped 1 base from V and 6 bases from J, with 7 bases between. The CDR3 extends over 12 amino acids. CDR3 DNA: TGTGCCAGCAGCTTAGTCCCAGGCGAGCAGTACTTC. Its translation is CASSLVPGEQYF.